The entry that follows covers one T cell receptor beta chain sequence. Which antigen it targets is not known. Within one base of it there is no much larger clone, and no base qualities were kept. The sample belongs to a study of T cells in narcolepsy (dated by TCRdb to between 2017 and 2018). In the study overall: Healthy control donors were enrolled in the study alongside patients who had narcolepsy type 1 or type 2 (NT1, NT2). The study sought autoreactive T cells targeting hypocretin neuron self-antigens (hypocretin, TRIB2) in narcolepsy patients, using TCR Vbeta sequencing to track clonotypes in blood and CSF. The paper's findings and limits, for the study overall: No sequences matching autoreactive T cell clones were contained in some blood memory CD4+ repertoires from patients and controls. Numbers of sequenced blood memory CD4+ clonotypes were comparable, averaging roughly 40,000 in patients and 30,000 to 35,000 in controls. According to the report, autoreactive clonotypes were detected serially in the blood of the same patients and of different patients, but not in healthy controls. Plots comparing CSF and blood CD4+ T cell clonotypes from the same patient highlighted HCRT-specific and TRIB2-specific autoreactive clonotypes.

For TCR Vbeta sequencing, memory CD4+ T cells were sorted ex vivo from the peripheral blood of both healthy controls and narcolepsy patients. From the germline V gene, CDR1 is SGHVS and CDR2 is FNYEAQ. From its cysteine to its phenylalanine, the CDR3 spans 15 amino acids. Of all the DNA, just the CDR3 is kept, 45 bases in frame from base 1. Trimming costs V 8 bases and J 5 bases, and their ends lie 21 bases apart. Preparation of the library involved the immunoSEQ multiplex PCR assay. In its TCRdb copy, this immuneACCESS table keeps in-frame sequences only and misses some clones. Where compared with another copy, unresolved V genes explain less than half of these, and the others have no known cause. Here the sample has about 41,000 clones; around 88% occur a single time. The ten largest clonotypes hold roughly 1.3% of the sample.

The sample was CD45RA- memory CD4+ T cells from PBMCs. The cell subset or site label corresponds to: memory T cells sorted ex vivo from peripheral blood. The sequence came from a human donor with narcolepsy. In this chain, TRBV7-6 is recombined with TRBJ2-5; TRBD2 is a weak D gene call, 7 bases matching. The nucleotide sequence reads TGTGCCAGCGCTCTGAGGGGGGGGGTTCGGGAGACCCAGTACTTC. It translates to CASALRGGVRETQYF.